This TCR beta chain was documented in a study of Ad26.COV2.S vaccination and SARS-CoV-2 variants (dated by TCRdb to the early 2020s). Background on the whole study: Vaccine-arm donors were drawn from COV1001, a multicentre, randomized, double-blind, placebo-controlled phase I-IIa trial of Ad26.COV2.S in healthy adults. Participants in the trial were split at random into five groups of five each, receiving low-dose or high-dose Ad26.COV2.S once or twice, or else placebo on both occasions. The TCR-sequenced set comprised around 30 samples: some 20 Ad26.COV2.S vaccine recipients, 5 placebo recipients and 8 SARS-CoV-2 convalescent individuals. Ad26.COV2.S was given intramuscularly at 5x10^10 or 1x10^11 viral particles, as a single shot or as two shots 56 days apart. TCRbeta repertoire sequencing served as the tool for gauging how specific and how broad the SARS-CoV-2-reactive T cell receptors were following Ad26.COV2.S vaccination. Investigators remained blinded to trial group allocation during experiments and outcome assessment.

The intended sense of this specimen's treatment or condition label: some 19 received Ad26.COV2.S at low or high dose, single or two shots; about 5 received placebo; per-sample allocation not given. Repertoires of vaccine and placebo recipients were sequenced from samples taken on day 63 after the first injection. Cohort 1b enrolled some 25 adults aged 18-55 years at a single site in Boston, USA, between 29 July and 7 August 2020. As a vaccine, Ad26.COV2.S was a replication-incompetent adenovirus type 26 vector that expressed a prefusion-stabilized SARS-CoV-2 spike protein derived from the original Wuhan strain. On the study overall, not on this receptor specifically: Spike-specific TCR breadth was higher in Ad26.COV2.S recipients than in placebo recipients (P = 0.0014). The study lacked the statistical power to compare responses across vaccine doses or regimens. Comparable non-spike TCR breadth was observed between vaccine and placebo recipients, consistent with only spike being contained in the vaccine. After vaccination, substantial breadth of spike-specific CD8+ and CD4+ T cell responses was reported. According to the authors, total T cell responses may have been underestimated by the TCR breadth and depth analyses.

Note on this clone: It has no known antigen specificity. Per-nucleotide qualities are absent, and no much larger clonotype sits a single base away.

The immunoSEQ Assay was the method used to sequence TCRbeta CDR3 regions. After extraction, genomic DNA underwent amplification by bias-controlled multiplex PCR, followed by high-throughput sequencing. On the authors' methods: To quantify the absolute abundance of each unique TCRbeta CDR3 region, sequences were collapsed and filtered. T cell fraction was estimated by normalizing TCRbeta template counts to usable DNA, which was measured by amplifying reference genes present in all nucleated cells. Repertoire TCRs were annotated as SARS-CoV-2-specific when V gene, CDR3 amino acid sequence and J gene were exactly matched to a known reactive TCR set. The reference SARS-CoV-2 TCR set came from MIRA and was filtered for enrichment in COVID-19-positive ImmuneCODE repertoires, removing public or cross-reactive TCRs. Based on the MIRA antigens, annotated TCRs were further analysed at the level of specific ORF or position within ORF. Depth was the summed frequency of annotated unique rearrangements, while breadth was defined as annotated unique rearrangements over total unique productive rearrangements. TCR breadth was compared between groups using two-sided Wilcoxon rank-sum tests. Drawn from immuneACCESS, this table holds only the in-frame rearrangements with V and J called that TCRdb kept. Clones are partly lost; checked studies trace under half to an unresolved V gene and leave the rest unexplained. V and J calls plus clone size are reproduced from that table; the DNA served to infer D and trimming. This sample holds some 420,000 clones; more than 75% were observed only once. Less than 4.5% of the sample goes to the ten largest clones.

The sample in question was peripheral blood, obtained in a trial of Ad26.COV2.S vaccine versus placebo. This TCR derives from a person between 18 and 60 years old who received the Ad26.COV2.S COVID-19 vaccine or a placebo.

The CDR3 in this case is CASSPPGNTIYF. The nucleotide sequence reads as follows: TGTGCCAGCAGTCCCCCTGGAAACACCATATATTTT. The chain is made from TRBV28 and TRBJ1-3, with no reliable assignment of the D segment. The cysteine opens and the phenylalanine closes a CDR3 of 12 amino acids. Solely the CDR3 DNA is kept, with 36 bases framed from the first base. Looking up the germline V gene yields CDR1 MDHEN and CDR2 SYDVKM. The junction shows trimming of 5 bases on V and 2 bases on J, plus 4 bases between the germline ends.